This T cell receptor (beta chain) is from a study of blood T cell repertoires in COVID-19. The wider study: Researchers got acute and convalescent COVID-19 samples from the United States, Italy and Spain. The analysed material was cDNA or gDNA that came from T cells, B-cell-depleted T cells, or PBMCs.

Original methodology: Scientists estimated how many nucleated cells there were by amplifying reference gene primers. Profiled with immunoSEQ multiplex PCR; TCRdb holds only in-frame clones, not every one. D and trimming come from the DNA, and the V and J calls and clone size come from that table. Found here are 150,000 to 200,000 clones, approximately 87% of them singletons; the top ten hold 0.7% to 0.85%. V was cut by 4 bases and J by 4 bases, with 11 bases left in between. This CDR3 is 13 amino acids long. The germline V gene encodes CDR1 SGHRS and CDR2 YFSETQ. The specimen was peripheral blood. This receptor was obtained from a woman between 70 and 85 years old with acute or convalescent COVID-19. The chain is built from TRBV5-1 and TRBJ1-2, with no clear D. The CDR3 spells CASSPDSTYGYTF. The CDR3 DNA reads as TGCGCCAGCAGCCCGGACTCAACCTATGGCTACACCTTC.